This is a list of T cell receptor beta chains from one sample in a study of human T cells and chemical hapten exposure. Each CDR3 protein gets one entry after TCRdb re-called the RACE reads with MiXCR. The data show about 92,000 distinct CDR3 sequences, approximately 10% seen once. Sequences were derived from whole blood, sampled in connection with sensitization to the hapten diphenylcyclopropenone (DPC). Receptors were obtained from a woman aged 25 to 39 with alopecia areata. Some clones in this sample may be carry-over from other donors' samples. Both conserved end residues are part of each CDR3. D genes are given only for firm matches. Size tells how often a clone was seen (once, few, many) or the class of an expanded clone, and some rows leave it out.

CDR3 DNA,CDR3 protein,clone size,CDR3 length,V gene,J gene,D gene
TGTGCCAGCAGTGGGGACTACGAGCAGTACTTC,CASSGDYEQYF,many,11,TRBV28,TRBJ2-7,.
TGTGCCAGCAGCCTCGGACTAGCTATATCCTACGAGCAGTACTTC,CASSLGLAISYEQYF,many,15,TRBV7-8,TRBJ2-7,TRBD2
TGTGCCAGTATGACAGGGAGACAGCCCCAGCATTTT,CASMTGRQPQHF,few,12,TRBV6-2/TRBV6-3,TRBJ1-5,TRBD1
TGTGCCAGCAGCTTAGAGGGGTCCCGGGGGACCCAGTACTTC,CASSLEGSRGTQYF,few,14,TRBV7-2,TRBJ2-5,.
TGTGCCAGCAGCTTAACGGGAGGAGGGGAGGACACTGAAGCTTTCTTT,CASSLTGGGEDTEAFF,few,16,TRBV7-3,TRBJ1-1,.
TGTGCCAGCAACGGTAGGGGACGCAATCAGCCCCAGCATTTT,CASNGRGRNQPQHF,few,14,TRBV6-2/TRBV6-3,TRBJ1-5,.
TGTGCCAGCACCCCACATGAGGGACTAGCGTCTGAGCAGTTCTTC,CASTPHEGLASEQFF,few,15,TRBV28,TRBJ2-1,TRBD2
TGTGCCAGCAGCTGGGCCGGGGACACCGGGGAGCTGTTTTTT,CASSWAGDTGELFF,.,14,TRBV7-2,TRBJ2-2,.
TGCAGCGTTGGGGTTGGGAGCCCCGATTTGGGTGAGCAGTTCTTC,CSVGVGSPDLGEQFF,many,15,TRBV29-1,TRBJ2-1,.
TGTGCCAGCAGCCCAACCCTACTAGCCGAGCAGTACTTC,CASSPTLLAEQYF,many,13,TRBV7-2,TRBJ2-7,.
TGCGCCAGCAGTGCCCGGGCAGTCCGCAATCAGCCCCAGCATTTT,CASSARAVRNQPQHF,many,15,TRBV10-1,TRBJ1-5,.
TGTGCCAGCTCACCTGACCCCGCAGGGGGTGCTGGAAACACCATATATTTT,CASSPDPAGGAGNTIYF,.,17,TRBV18,TRBJ1-3,TRBD1
TGCGCCAGCAGCCAAGATCAGGGCACCTTAGCCAAAAACATTCAGTACTTC,CASSQDQGTLAKNIQYF,.,17,TRBV4-1,TRBJ2-4,.
TGCGCCAGCAGCCAAGCCCCTAAAGCGGGGGGGCTATACAATGAGCAGTTCTTC,CASSQAPKAGGLYNEQFF,.,18,TRBV4-1,TRBJ2-1,TRBD2
TGTGCCAGCAGCCCAGTCTGGGGAAACACTGAAGCTTTCTTT,CASSPVWGNTEAFF,.,14,TRBV27,TRBJ1-1,.
TGTGCCAGCAGCTCGGGACAGGGGAACGGCGGGGTTGGAAACACCATATATTTT,CASSSGQGNGGVGNTIYF,many,18,TRBV28,TRBJ1-3,TRBD1
TGTGCCAGCAGTCCGGTCTCCTACAATGAGCAGTTCTTC,CASSPVSYNEQFF,few,13,TRBV28,TRBJ2-1,.
TGTGCCAGCAGTTTAAGGGCCCTGAACACTGAAGCTTTCTTT,CASSLRALNTEAFF,many,14,TRBV28,TRBJ1-1,.
TGTGCCAGCAGCCTCCAACAGGGGGATTGGAACTATGGCTACACCTTC,CASSLQQGDWNYGYTF,many,16,TRBV7-2,TRBJ1-2,TRBD1
TGTGCCAGCAGTCACGACAGGGCCACAACTAATGAAAAACTGTTTTTT,CASSHDRATTNEKLFF,few,16,TRBV6-5,TRBJ1-4,TRBD1
TGCGCCAGCGGTCGGGACAGCGATTCAGATACGCAGTATTTT,CASGRDSDSDTQYF,many,14,TRBV5-1,TRBJ2-3,TRBD1
TGTGCCAGCTCACCACGAACCGGGGCGGAGGAGCTGTTTTTT,CASSPRTGAEELFF,many,14,TRBV18,TRBJ2-2,.
TGCAGTGCTAGAGATACCCCTGGGGTCTTGAACACTGAAGCTTTCTTT,CSARDTPGVLNTEAFF,.,16,TRBV20-1,TRBJ1-1,.
TGCGCGGGGGGGGAATGGGAGACCCAGTACTTC,CAGGEWETQYF,many,11,TRBV29-1,TRBJ2-5,TRBD2
TGCGCCAGCAGCCAAGAAGGTCGAGCGGAGACCTTATGGTACAATGAGCAGTTCTTC,CASSQEGRAETLWYNEQFF,many,19,TRBV4-3,TRBJ2-1,.
TGTGCCAGCAGCCCGGCCTTGGGGGTTGGGACAGATACGCAGTATTTT,CASSPALGVGTDTQYF,many,16,TRBV7-6,TRBJ2-3,.
TGTGCCAGCATCCTGACAGGGGTATACAATGAGCAGTTCTTC,CASILTGVYNEQFF,many,14,TRBV6-1,TRBJ2-1,TRBD1
TGCAGCGTAAAGCGTTGGGACAGGGGTAACACCGGGGAGCTGTTTTTT,CSVKRWDRGNTGELFF,many,16,TRBV29-1,TRBJ2-2,TRBD1
TGTGCCAGCAGAACGGGCACATACACCGGGGAGCTGTTTTTT,CASRTGTYTGELFF,.,14,TRBV6-1,TRBJ2-2,.
TGTGCCAGCTCACCACCAGGGCACCCTCAAGAGACCCAGTACTTC,CASSPPGHPQETQYF,few,15,TRBV18,TRBJ2-5,.
TGTGCCAGCACCCTAGAGGGATCGAAGGCCAAAAACATTCAGTACTTC,CASTLEGSKAKNIQYF,.,16,TRBV28,TRBJ2-4,.
TGTGCCAGCAGTCCCCCGCAGCTAAGGTCTGAAGCTTTCTTT,CASSPPQLRSEAFF,many,14,TRBV28,TRBJ1-1,.